This record covers a single T cell receptor beta chain. Its matching antigen is unknown. The data stem from a study of T cell responses to AZD1222 COVID-19 vaccine. Study conclusions and caveats: The breadth and depth of Spike-specific TCRs increased once two AZD1222 doses had been given. Repertoire samples came only from after the peak T cell response. White British people made up most donors, females outnumbered males, and clonal diversity was possibly underestimated. With dominance at 160-218 and 743-854, vaccine-associated CD4 TCRs spanned spike.

Trimming shortened V by 4 bases and J by 1 base, and 18 bases separated the two germline ends. CDR1 and CDR2 from the germline V gene are SGDLS and YYNGEE. There are 16 residues in the CDR3. TCRdb's copy holds only in-frame clones and misses some; the assay was immunoSEQ multiplex PCR. The table shows 95,000 to 110,000 clones, with about 90% occurring only once. The chain uses TRBV9 and TRBJ2-7; D perhaps matches TRBD2 (6 bases). The receptor was isolated from an adult in good health. The specimen was peripheral blood, collected on day 0 of AZD1222 vaccination. CDR3: CASSSGRSLGSYEQYF. DNA of the CDR3: TGTGCCAGCAGCTCAGGGAGGAGCTTAGGGTCCTACGAGCAGTACTTC. Full variable domain (missing parts from reference TRBV9 and TRBJ2-7): DSGVTQTPKHLITATGQRVTLRCSPRSGDLSVYWYQQSLDQGLQFLIQYYNGEERAKGNILERFSAQQFPDLHSELNLSSLELGDSALYFCASSSGRSLGSYEQYFGPGTRLTVT.